This T cell receptor beta chain was recorded in a study of blood T cell repertoires in COVID-19. Study overall: Sites in the United States, Italy and Spain provided acute and convalescent COVID-19 samples. T cells, B-cell-depleted T cells, or PBMCs provided the cDNA or gDNA that served as material.

J was trimmed by 8 bases and V by 5 bases; bases with no gene match: 13. The CDR3 extends over 15 amino acids. Germline CDR1 SGHVS, CDR2 FQNEAQ. Using immunoSEQ multiplex PCR, the repertoire was profiled, and TCRdb retains in-frame clones only, with some absent. Of about 400,000 clones in the sample, 75% to 90% are singletons; the top ten hold approximately 1.4%. The sequence was obtained from a woman in her 30s with active or convalescent COVID-19. The rearrangement links TRBV7-8 to TRBJ1-2; TRBD1 matches at 8 bases. The sample comprised peripheral blood. CDR3 in DNA: TGTGCCAGCAGCGCTAGGACAGGGTCTTTGGAGGGCTACACCTTC. Its protein product is CASSARTGSLEGYTF.